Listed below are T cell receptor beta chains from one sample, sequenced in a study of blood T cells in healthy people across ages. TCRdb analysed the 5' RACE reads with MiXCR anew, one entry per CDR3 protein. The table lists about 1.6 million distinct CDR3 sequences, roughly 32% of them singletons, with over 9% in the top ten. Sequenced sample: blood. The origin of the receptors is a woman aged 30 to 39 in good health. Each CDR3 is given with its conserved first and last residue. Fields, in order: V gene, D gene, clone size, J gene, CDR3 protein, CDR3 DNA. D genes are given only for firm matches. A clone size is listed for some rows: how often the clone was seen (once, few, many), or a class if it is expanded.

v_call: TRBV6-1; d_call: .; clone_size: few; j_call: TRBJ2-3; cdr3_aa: CASSSVSGDTQYF; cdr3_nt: TGTGCCAGCAGCAGTGTCTCGGGCGATACGCAGTATTTT
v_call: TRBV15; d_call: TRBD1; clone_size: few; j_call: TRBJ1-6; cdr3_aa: CATSRALRTGIDSPLHF; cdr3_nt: TGTGCCACCAGCAGAGCCCTACGGACAGGGATAGATTCACCCCTCCACTTT
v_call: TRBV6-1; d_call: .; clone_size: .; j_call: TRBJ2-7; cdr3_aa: CASSEPGPPTYEQYF; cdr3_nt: TGTGCCAGCAGTGAACCGGGACCACCCACCTACGAGCAGTACTTC
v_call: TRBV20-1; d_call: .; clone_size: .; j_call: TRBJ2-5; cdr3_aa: CSAMRPQETQYF; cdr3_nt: TGCAGTGCTATGAGGCCTCAAGAGACCCAGTACTTC
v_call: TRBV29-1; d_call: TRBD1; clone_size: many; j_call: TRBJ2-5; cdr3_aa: CSVQTGQETQYF; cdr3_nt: TGCAGCGTCCAGACAGGGCAAGAGACCCAGTACTTC
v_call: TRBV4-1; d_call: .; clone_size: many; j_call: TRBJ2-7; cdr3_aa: CASSGRGNEQYF; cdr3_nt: TGCGCCAGCAGCGGTAGGGGGAACGAGCAGTACTTC
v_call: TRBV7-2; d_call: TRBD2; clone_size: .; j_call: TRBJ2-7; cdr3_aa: CASSRIETSVYSYEQYF; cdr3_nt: TGTGCCAGCAGCCGAATCGAGACTAGCGTATATTCCTACGAGCAGTACTTC
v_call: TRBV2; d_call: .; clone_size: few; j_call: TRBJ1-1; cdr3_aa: CASRTDWNTEAFF; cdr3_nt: TGTGCCAGCAGGACAGACTGGAACACTGAAGCTTTCTTT
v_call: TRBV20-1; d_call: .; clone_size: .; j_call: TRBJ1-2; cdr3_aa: CSATGRRDNANYGYTF; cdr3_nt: TGCAGTGCCACAGGACGCCGGGACAACGCTAACTATGGCTACACCTTC
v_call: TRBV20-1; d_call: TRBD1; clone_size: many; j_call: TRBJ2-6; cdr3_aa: CSASDRESSGANVLTF; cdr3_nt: TGCAGTGCATCGGACAGGGAGAGCTCTGGGGCCAACGTCCTGACTTTC
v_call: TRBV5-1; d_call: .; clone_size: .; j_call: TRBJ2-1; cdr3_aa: CASSSTPTGSYNEQFF; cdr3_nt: TGCGCCAGCAGCTCGACGCCGACCGGGAGCTACAATGAGCAGTTCTTC
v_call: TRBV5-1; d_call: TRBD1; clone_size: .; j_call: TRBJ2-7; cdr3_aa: CASSLAALGTVPLEQYF; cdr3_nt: TGCGCCAGCAGCTTGGCGGCCCTCGGGACAGTACCTCTCGAGCAGTACTTC